This T cell receptor beta chain was captured by sequencing in a study of OX40 agonist ivuxolimab in advanced cancers. The CDR3 totals 19 residues. Germline CDR1 SEHNR, CDR2 FQNEAQ (reference sequence). Trimming removed 1 base at V and 1 base at J, with 22 bases between. Sequencing was performed with immunoSEQ multiplex PCR; in TCRdb, only in-frame clones are kept and a portion is missing. The sample yields under 85,000 clones, roughly 85% seen once. The chain employs TRBV7-9 and TRBJ1-1, with D possibly matching TRBD1 (6 bases). This specimen was CD4+ or CD8+ T cells sorted from blood, taken in a trial of the OX40 agonist ivuxolimab. The clonotype was recovered from an adult with an advanced solid tumor such as melanoma, head and neck, liver or kidney cancer. The CDR3 DNA sequence: TGTGCCAGCAGCTTAGATCGTTACGCAGGGGCCCAAAGGAACACTGAAGCTTTCTTT. Translation: CASSLDRYAGAQRNTEAFF.